Listed below are T cell receptor beta chains from one sample, sequenced in a study of blood T cells in healthy people across ages. TCRdb re-analysed the 5' RACE reads in MiXCR, keeping a single row per CDR3 protein. Seen here are 1.8 million or so distinct CDR3 sequences, about two fifths observed once, and the top ten hold 20% to 25%. Sequenced: blood. The receptors here all came from a human donor in good health. Each CDR3 is given with its conserved first and last residue. A D gene is named only where the DNA matches it firmly. Only some rows state a clone size, as once, few, many or a class for expanded clones.

clone_size,j_call,d_call,v_call,cdr3_aa,cdr3_nt
many,TRBJ2-5,TRBD2,TRBV5-6,CASSLGGTSYAETQYF,TGTGCCAGCAGCTTGGGAGGGACTAGCTATGCTGAGACCCAGTACTTC
-,TRBJ2-1,-,TRBV5-1,CASSLLTGLGNEQFF,TGCGCCAGCAGCTTACTAACAGGGTTGGGCAATGAGCAGTTCTTC
-,TRBJ1-5,-,TRBV6-5,CASSQVAGEGQPQHF,TGTGCCAGCAGCCAAGTCGCAGGGGAGGGTCAGCCCCAGCATTTT
few,TRBJ1-2,-,TRBV10-3,CAIKGETNYGYTF,TGTGCCATCAAGGGAGAAACTAACTATGGCTACACCTTC
few,TRBJ2-1,TRBD2,TRBV6-5,CASKGAGVPNNEQFF,TGTGCCAGCAAAGGAGCGGGGGTGCCAAACAATGAGCAGTTCTTC
-,TRBJ2-3,-,TRBV7-6,CASSPTETALTDTQYF,TGTGCCAGCAGCCCGACTGAGACTGCACTCACAGATACGCAGTATTTT
few,TRBJ1-2,-,TRBV12-3/TRBV12-4,CASSFFAYGYTF,TGTGCCAGCAGTTTCTTCGCCTATGGCTACACCTTC
-,TRBJ2-4,-,TRBV7-3,CASSLIDCQLLIAKNIQYF,TGTGCCAGCAGCTTAATAGATTGTCAGCTCCTAATAGCCAAAAACATTCAGTACTTC
few,TRBJ2-3,TRBD1,TRBV20-1,CSAHYLTGTLGDTQYF,TGCAGTGCTCATTACCTGACAGGGACGTTGGGAGATACGCAGTATTTT
-,TRBJ1-5,-,TRBV3-1,CASSQDLGSASNQPQHF,TGTGCCAGCAGCCAAGATCTCGGCAGCGCTAGCAATCAGCCCCAGCATTTT
-,TRBJ2-7,-,TRBV7-9,CASSLAEGATHF,TGTGCCAGCAGCTTAGCTGAAGGGGCAACCCACTTC
-,TRBJ1-2,-,TRBV27,CASSPGVGVGYGYTF,TGTGCCAGCAGTCCCGGGGTAGGGGTGGGCTATGGCTACACCTTC
few,TRBJ2-3,-,TRBV6-4,CASSDDGGVTDTQYF,TGTGCCAGCAGTGATGACGGTGGGGTCACAGATACGCAGTATTTT
once,TRBJ2-7,-,TRBV7-2,CASSFDGYSGGEQYF,TGTGCCAGCAGCTTCGACGGATACTCTGGAGGCGAGCAGTACTTC
many,TRBJ1-5,-,TRBV5-1,CASSLDGGDQPQHF,TGTGCCAGCAGCTTAGATGGGGGGGATCAGCCCCAGCATTTT
few,TRBJ2-7,TRBD2,TRBV11-2,CASSFPGLAGGKSYEQYF,TGTGCCAGCAGCTTCCCCGGACTAGCGGGGGGTAAATCCTACGAGCAGTACTTC
few,TRBJ1-1,TRBD1,TRBV6-2/TRBV6-3,CASSSMEGAAGTEAFF,TGTGCCAGCAGTTCGATGGAGGGGGCGGCGGGAACTGAAGCTTTCTTT
-,TRBJ1-5,-,TRBV27,CASSFGTSGNQPQHF,TGTGCCAGCAGTTTTGGTACTTCGGGGAATCAGCCCCAGCATTTT
once,TRBJ1-1,-,TRBV29-1,CSVGNRMNTEAFF,TGCAGCGTGGGCAACAGGATGAACACTGAAGCTTTCTTT
-,TRBJ2-7,-,TRBV4-2,CASSQEEEGSYEQYF,TGTGCCAGCAGCCAAGAGGAGGAGGGCTCCTACGAGCAGTACTTC
-,TRBJ2-7,TRBD2,TRBV20-1,CSARDTGGPKSYEQYF,TGCAGTGCTAGAGATACGGGGGGGCCAAAGTCGTACGAGCAGTACTTC
-,TRBJ1-2,-,TRBV9,CASSGYGTYGGKGYGYTF,TGTGCCAGCAGCGGATACGGGACGTATGGGGGAAAGGGCTATGGCTACACCTTC
-,TRBJ2-5,TRBD2,TRBV20-1,CSARGVAGGLPQETQYF,TGCAGTGCTAGAGGAGTAGCGGGGGGACTACCACAAGAGACCCAGTACTTC
many,TRBJ2-7,TRBD2,TRBV6-2/TRBV6-3,CASSRSGGPHYEQYF,TGTGCCAGCAGTCGGAGCGGGGGCCCCCACTACGAGCAGTACTTC
few,TRBJ2-7,-,TRBV29-1,CSVNLVKGEQYF,TGCAGCGTTAATCTGGTAAAGGGCGAGCAGTACTTC
few,TRBJ1-5,-,TRBV6-2/TRBV6-3,CASSWGPSWGSNQPQHF,TGTGCCAGCAGTTGGGGACCTTCCTGGGGGAGCAATCAGCCCCAGCATTTT
-,TRBJ2-1,-,TRBV24-1,CATSDSRLNREAHEQFF,TGTGCCACCAGTGATTCGCGACTCAATCGGGAAGCCCATGAGCAGTTCTTC
few,TRBJ2-5,-,TRBV15,CATSKADTPLQETQYF,TGTGCCACCAGCAAGGCTGACACCCCATTACAAGAGACCCAGTACTTC
-,TRBJ1-5,-,TRBV7-2,CASSLRGAQHF,TGTGCCAGCAGCTTGAGAGGGGCCCAGCATTTT
-,TRBJ1-1,-,TRBV4-3,CASSQLPGVGRDTEAFF,TGCGCCAGCAGCCAGCTGCCGGGGGTGGGCAGGGACACTGAAGCTTTCTTT
few,TRBJ2-4,TRBD1,TRBV29-1,CSALDRAYGQYF,TGCAGCGCCCTGGACAGGGCGTACGGGCAGTACTTC
-,TRBJ2-1,-,TRBV7-2,CASSTGGTPSYNEQFF,TGTGCCAGCAGCACTGGTGGGACCCCCTCCTACAATGAGCAGTTCTTC
few,TRBJ2-7,-,TRBV5-1,CASSLGLGGLDEQYF,TGCGCCAGCAGCTTGGGACTCGGGGGTTTGGACGAGCAGTACTTC
-,TRBJ2-7,-,TRBV10-3,CATKDVGRINNEQYF,TGTGCCACTAAGGACGTGGGGAGGATTAACAATGAGCAGTACTTC